The TCR beta chain described here comes from a study of blood T cells in healthy people across ages. Overall study findings and caveats: Long-lived donors had more naive CD4+ cells and higher diversity than aged donors. Since the PBMCs were unsorted, naive and antigen-experienced cells could not be conclusively compared. Underestimates were what the diversity estimates from one million T cells were considered to be.

A remark on this clonotype: The antigen remains unidentified.

A J-beta primer mix and a sample-barcoded 5' primer were used in a second PCR of about 7 to 12 cycles. No fewer than 3 million CDR3-containing paired-end reads came from each sample. TCRdb passed the 5' RACE reads through MiXCR, listing each CDR3 protein once. The sample shows about 1.6 million distinct CDR3 sequences, roughly a third of them seen only once. The receptor comes from a woman under 40 in good health. Source material: blood.

CDR3 DNA: TGTGCCAGCAGTGGGAAACAGGGTGGAAAACTGTTTTTT. This encodes CASSGKQGGKLFF. This sequence joins TRBV6-4 and TRBJ1-4; a weak D match, TRBD1 (6 bases). There are 13 residues in the CDR3. V was clipped by 4 bases and J by 10 bases, with 13 bases between them. Looked up from germline, CDR1 is MRHNA and CDR2 is SNTAGT.